This T cell receptor beta chain was identified in a study of T cell responses to AZD1222 COVID-19 vaccine (dated by TCRdb to the early 2020s). Some background on the complete study: TCR sequencing was performed for fewer than 250 trial participants, of whom 200 to 210 were given two doses of AZD1222 and roughly 25 were given two doses of MenACWY control vaccine. Trial participants were enrolled by age into 18-55, 56-69 and 70-plus year subgroups, with about 150, 28 and 57 TCR-sequenced participants respectively.

The time point label for this specimen denotes: about 28 days (+/-7) after the second vaccine dose. Because spike-specific TCR depth and breadth did not differ between the two schedules, AZD1222 recipients who got a second dose at roughly 4 weeks were pooled with those who got a second dose at roughly 12 weeks. Samples from vaccinated people were obtained from the UK trials COV001 and COV002, which included a single-blind randomized controlled phase 2/3 trial of AZD1222 (ChAdOx1 nCoV-19) in healthy adults. For TCRbeta chain sequencing, PBMC samples were collected from trial participants at day 0 and at day 28 after the second dose. Broad study findings and their caveats: Conclusions about previously exposed vaccinees are limited because only a handful of AZD1222 recipients were SARS-CoV-2 seropositive at baseline. Vaccine-associated CD4 TCRs spanned the whole spike protein, with dominant responses in regions 160-218 and 743-854. In the small 56-69-year group, the increase in depth fell short of significance, most likely because of low power. Because no samples from the day 14 peak response were available, repertoires could be characterized only after the peak T cell response. Participants were mostly white British, with more females than males. The authors suggested clonal diversity may have been underestimated. After two AZD1222 doses, spike-specific TCR breadth and depth were significantly higher than at day 0 and than in MenACWY recipients. Reportedly, almost half of the unique spike-specific TCRs recognized epitopes lying outside the regions that are mutated in the B.1.351 and B.1.1.7 variants.

The CDR3 regions of human TCRbeta chains were analyzed by immunosequencing. As for the original processing: Repertoire TCRs were matched against a reference library of SARS-CoV-2-specific TCRs generated with the MIRA antigen-specificity platform. Breadth was defined as the fraction of unique TCRs that were SARS-CoV-2-associated. Depth was defined as the fraction of total T cells that were SARS-CoV-2-associated. Each spike-specific TCR was assigned to its reactive spike region and to a CD4 or CD8 class using the MIRA data. Log10-transformed breadth and depth values were compared by one-way ANOVA with Sidak's multiple comparisons tests. TCRdb's version of the immuneACCESS table is confined to in-frame rearrangements and falls short of the full clone set. An unresolved V gene accounts for under half of the shortfall where checked; the remainder is of unknown origin. V, J and clone size are taken as reported in that table, and D and trimming were inferred from the DNA itself. Within this sample are 95,000 to 150,000 clones, with roughly nine tenths of them counted one time only. Clones ranked in the top ten supply about 2.5% of the sample.

With regard to this clone: The antigen this receptor binds is unknown. No much larger clone exists at a distance of one base, and base qualities are not known.

The sequence derives from an adult who received the AZD1222 COVID-19 vaccine. Sequencing used peripheral blood, obtained 28 days after the second AZD1222 dose.

The bases read TGTGCCTGGAGTGTTCAGGAGCAGTACTTC. It codes for CAWSVQEQYF. The chain is assembled from TRBV30 and TRBJ2-7, with the D gene not confidently named. The germline V gene (reference sequence) gives CDR1 as GTSNPN and CDR2 as SVGIG. From cysteine to phenylalanine, the CDR3 is 10 amino acids long. The only DNA kept is the CDR3, 30 bases in frame from the first base. A distance of 4 bases separates the germline ends of V and J, which lose 0 bases and 7 bases respectively.